This T cell receptor beta chain came from a study of blood T cell repertoires in COVID-19. The wider study: The analysed material was cDNA or gDNA that came from T cells, B-cell-depleted T cells, or PBMCs.

Original handling: Estimates of nucleated cell counts were drawn from the amplification of reference gene primers. The data were produced by immunoSEQ multiplex PCR, yet TCRdb's version contains in-frame clones alone and is incomplete. The V and J calls and the clone size are those of that table, but D and trimming were determined from the DNA. Among a few hundred thousand clones, 90% were seen once, and the ten largest hold over 3.5%. V gave up 9 bases and J gave up 1 base, with 18 bases separating them. CDR3 length: 15 residues. The germline V gene has CDR1 LNHDA and CDR2 SQIVND (reference sequence). This clone was picked up one time.

The sample consisted of peripheral blood. The gene calls are TRBV19 and TRBJ1-1, with a possible D match to TRBD1 (5 bases). The receptor was derived from a middle-aged woman with acute or convalescent COVID-19. The CDR3 DNA reads TGTGCCAGCGAGAGGGGAGGGGCACCGAACACTGAAGCTTTCTTT. Amino acids: CASERGGAPNTEAFF.